The clone carrying this TCR beta chain was counted only a few times. The data derive from a study of CD8+ T cells in alopecia areata. cDNA serving as the sequencing template came from extracted, reverse transcribed RNA. The data were produced by immunoSEQ multiplex PCR, yet TCRdb's version contains in-frame clones alone and is incomplete. Found here are more than 90,000 clones, 35% to 40% of them singletons; the top ten hold roughly 3.3%. Lesional scalp punch biopsies and peripheral blood came from alopecia areata patients. V gave up 4 bases and J gave up 0 bases, with 16 bases separating them. The germline V gene has CDR1 SQVTM and CDR2 ANQGSEA. The CDR3 covers 15 residues.

The sequence was obtained from a human donor with alopecia areata. The sample was CD4+ T cells sorted from blood. The V call is TRBV29-1, the J call TRBJ2-7; no clear D. DNA of the CDR3: TGCAGCGTTGTTCTCCAGACAAGAATCTCCTACGAGCAGTACTTC. This translates into CSVVLQTRISYEQYF.